The 6 T cell receptor beta chains below were found in one sample sequenced in a study of cytomegalovirus exposure and HLA in healthy donors. PCR was performed using 60 Vbeta and 13 Jbeta primers. TCRdb keeps only in-frame clones here, not all; method: immunoSEQ multiplex PCR. Of 100,000 or so clones listed, 60% to 85% are singletons. Sequencing used PBMCs. These receptors came from a woman aged 40 to 49 in good health and CMV-seropositive.

The genes are TRBV18 and TRBJ2-1; 13 bases align to TRBD2. The CDR3 runs 16 residues. V lost 3 bases and J lost 14; bases outside the gene matches: 13. The germline CDR1 and CDR2 sequences are KGHSH and LQKENI. The CDR3 nucleotides are TGTGCCAGCTCACCCGGACTAGCGGGAGCCACGATCGGGGAGTTCTTC. Translated, it gives CASSPGLAGATIGEFF. The variable domain in full, completed from reference TRBV18 and TRBJ2-1, reads NAGVMQNPRHLVRRRGQEARLRCSPMKGHSHVYWYRQLPEEGLKFMVYLQKENIIDESGMPKERFSAEFPKEGPSILRIQQVVRGDSAAYFCASSPGLAGATIGEFFGPGTRLTVL.

This clone has just a few counts. This sequence joins TRBV7-9 and TRBJ2-7, with 7 bases matching TRBD2. This CDR3 contains 13 residues. The J segment lost 3 bases and the V segment lost 6 bases, leaving 5 bases of the junction unmatched. Germline-derived CDR1 and CDR2 are SEHNR and FQNEAQ (reference sequence). The CDR3 spells CASRGSGFYEQYF. The CDR3 DNA is TGTGCCAGCAGGGGTAGCGGGTTCTACGAGCAGTACTTC.

This clone has just one count. This rearrangement joins TRBV11-1 to TRBJ2-7; tentative D call: TRBD2 (6 bases). The CDR3 totals 13 residues. Germline loops: CDR1 SGHAT, CDR2 FQDESV (reference sequence). With 5 bases removed from V and 2 bases from J, the gap between germline ends came to 10 bases. The CDR3 bases are TGTGCCAGCAGCGGAGGGTTAGCCTACGAGCAGTACTTC. This translates into CASSGGLAYEQYF.

Notes on this clone: Other DNA sequences in the sample encode the same CDR3. The V and J genes are TRBV7-4 and TRBJ2-7; 9 bases are shared with TRBD1. Germline-derived CDR1 and CDR2 are SGHVT and SQSDAQ. V was clipped by 6 bases and J by 6 bases; unmatched bases: 6. This CDR3 region has 13 residues. The CDR3 loop is CASRRDRVGEQYF. The CDR3 DNA reads as TGTGCCAGCAGACGGGACAGGGTTGGCGAGCAGTACTTC. Complete variable domain (other parts from reference TRBV7-4 and TRBJ2-7): GAGVSQSPRYKVAKRGRDVALRCDSISGHVTLYWYRQTLGQGSEVLTYSQSDAQRDKSGRPSGRFSAERPERSVSTLKIQRTEQGDSAVYLCASRRDRVGEQYFGPGTRLTVT.

This clone has only a few counts. Other DNA sequences within the sample encode an identical CDR3. The genes are TRBV5-1 and TRBJ2-7, with D possibly TRBD2 on 7 matching bases. In germline, CDR1 is SGHRS, CDR2 YFSETQ. Trimming removed 1 base from V and 3 bases from J, with 11 bases in between. This CDR3 contains 14 residues. This chain's CDR3 is CASSLRGGSYEQYF. In nucleotides, the CDR3 is TGCGCCAGCAGCTTGCGCGGGGGCAGCTACGAGCAGTACTTC.

The chain combines TRBV5-1 with TRBJ2-3, with TRBD2 matching over 9 bases. The ends lost 6 bases at V and 4 bases at J; junction bases unmatched: 9. Germline assignment: CDR1 SGHRS and CDR2 YFSETQ. The CDR3 extends over 15 amino acids. The CDR3 region has the DNA TGCGCCAGCAAAAAGGTAGCGGGAGCGCCAGATACGCAGTATTTT. The encoded protein is CASKKVAGAPDTQYF.